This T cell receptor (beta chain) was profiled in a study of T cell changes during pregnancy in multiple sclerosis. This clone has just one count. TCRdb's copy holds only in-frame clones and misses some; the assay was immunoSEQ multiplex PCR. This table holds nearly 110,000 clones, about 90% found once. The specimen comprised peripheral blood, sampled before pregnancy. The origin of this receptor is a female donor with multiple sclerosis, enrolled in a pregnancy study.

CDR3 sequence (DNA): TGTGCCAGCAGTCGGGACAGGCTACCAGATACGCAGTATTTT. Its translation: CASSRDRLPDTQYF. The chain recombines TRBV7-8 with TRBJ2-3; TRBD1 agrees at 8 bases. The CDR3 contains 14 residues. Germline CDR1 and CDR2: SGHVS and FQNEAQ. J was trimmed by 4 bases and V by 6 bases; bases with no gene match: 6. Full variable domain (rest looked up from reference TRBV7-8 and TRBJ2-3): GAGVSQSPRYKVAKRGQDVALRCDPISGHVSLFWYQQALGQGPEFLTYFQNEAQLDKSGLPSDRFFAERPEGSVSTLKIQRTQQEDSAVYLCASSRDRLPDTQYFGPGTRLTVL.